Below are 22 T cell receptor beta chains sequenced from a single sample in a study of OX40 agonist ivuxolimab in advanced cancers. Profiled with immunoSEQ multiplex PCR; TCRdb holds only in-frame clones, not every one. The data contain tens of thousands of clones, roughly 80% of them seen just once; the ten biggest clones take up 3.5% to 6%. The source was CD4+ or CD8+ T cells sorted from blood, collected in a trial of the OX40 agonist ivuxolimab. The receptors here all came from an adult with an advanced solid tumor such as melanoma, head and neck, liver or kidney cancer.

The chain joins TRBV11-3 to TRBJ1-1; no clear D. The CDR3 contains 14 residues. The germline V gene has CDR1 SGHNT and CDR2 YENEEA. V gave up 1 base and J gave up 4 bases, with 10 bases separating them. The CDR3, as DNA: TGTGCCAGCAGCTTAGTCCAGAGGGCCACTGAAGCTTTCTTT. Its translation is CASSLVQRATEAFF.

This chain uses TRBV18 with TRBJ1-5; D remains ambiguous. Per germline, CDR1 KGHSH and CDR2 LQKENI. The V gene lost 2 bases and the J gene lost 0 bases, with 8 bases spanning the gap. This CDR3 comprises 15 residues. CDR3 protein: CASSPFGDSNQPQHF. In DNA form, the CDR3 reads TGTGCCAGCTCACCATTCGGGGATAGCAATCAGCCCCAGCATTTT.

The genes are TRBV11-3 and TRBJ2-5; 15 bases fit TRBD2. There are 17 residues in the CDR3. CDR1 is SGHNT and CDR2 is YENEEA in the germline V gene. J was trimmed by 5 bases and V by 5 bases; bases with no gene match: 9. The CDR3 DNA is TGTGCCAGCAGCCCCTGGACTAGCGGGGGGGTGAGGGAGACCCAGTACTTC. The encoded protein is CASSPWTSGGVRETQYF.

The chain combines TRBV4-2 with TRBJ2-2; D could derive from TRBD1 or TRBD2 (5 bases each). Germline loops: CDR1 LGHNA, CDR2 YNFKEQ. This CDR3 spans 17 amino acids. Trimming cost V 1 base and J 3 bases, with 15 bases left between them. The CDR3 protein is CASSQAGVGRDTGELFF. The DNA of the CDR3 is TGTGCCAGCAGCCAAGCTGGGGTGGGACGGGACACCGGGGAGCTGTTTTTT.

The chain is built from TRBV13 and TRBJ2-5; D is uncertain. The end of the DNA is better explained by TRBJ2-7, so the J call may be wrong. Looked up from germline, CDR1 is PRHDT and CDR2 is FYEKMQ (reference sequence). The CDR3 spans 15 residues. The CDR3 protein is CASSLGVSRAYEQYF. Here the CDR3 DNA reads TGTGCCAGCAGCTTAGGGGTCAGTCGGGCCTACGAGCAGTACTTC.

The V gene is TRBV2, the J gene TRBJ2-4; 7 nucleotides agree with TRBD2. J lost 0 bases, V lost 6 bases, and 5 bases had no gene match. CDR1 and CDR2 from the germline V gene are SNHLY and FYNNEI. This CDR3 has 15 amino acids. CDR3 nucleotide sequence: TGTGCCAGCAGGGAAACTAGCGTAGCCAAAAACATTCAGTACTTC. Its protein product is CASRETSVAKNIQYF.

The chain uses TRBV29-1 and TRBJ2-1; 8 nucleotides align to TRBD2. The CDR3 runs to 15 residues. Trimming cost V 7 bases and J 1 base; bases outside gene matches: 9. In germline, CDR1 is SQVTM, CDR2 ANQGSEA. CDR3 sequence reads: CSAPQRGTSYNEQFF. DNA for the CDR3: TGCAGCGCCCCGCAGCGGGGGACGTCCTACAATGAGCAGTTCTTC.

The chain has TRBV4-1 and TRBJ2-1, with TRBD2 matching over 9 bases. Germline loops: CDR1 MGHRA, CDR2 YSYEKL. V gave up 0 bases and J gave up 8 bases; unmatched junction bases: 14. CDR3 size: 18 residues. The CDR3 loop is CASSQDAGGKLRLYEQFF. The DNA for the CDR3 is TGCGCCAGCAGCCAAGACGCGGGGGGGAAACTACGACTGTATGAGCAGTTCTTC.

The chain combines TRBV4-1 with TRBJ2-1; D gene ambiguous. Germline V CDR1 and CDR2: MGHRA, YSYEKL. Trimming pared 4 bases from V and 5 bases from J, leaving 15 bases between. CDR3 length equals 15 residues. The CDR3 here is CASSLLGGSNNEQFF. The DNA of the CDR3 is TGCGCCAGCAGCCTATTGGGTGGTAGTAACAATGAGCAGTTCTTC.

This clone was observed at least ten times. This chain connects TRBV9 to TRBJ1-2; D unresolved. The CDR3 length is 12 residues. In germline, CDR1 is SGDLS, CDR2 YYNGEE. V was shortened by 4 bases and J by 5 bases, with 9 bases between the two germline ends. In DNA, the CDR3 is TGTGCCAGCAGCCCCGGAATATATGGCTACACCTTC. Translation gives CASSPGIYGYTF.

This clone was counted between two and nine times. The chain carries TRBV19 and TRBJ1-1, with D possibly TRBD1 on 5 matching bases. The germline V gene encodes CDR1 LNHDA and CDR2 SQIVND (reference sequence). The CDR3 extends over 15 amino acids. Trimming removed 4 bases from V and 0 bases from J, with 12 bases in between. This CDR3 is CASSTIPDMNTEAFF. In nucleotides, the CDR3 is TGTGCCAGTAGTACCATTCCGGACATGAACACTGAAGCTTTCTTT.

This clone turned up a few times. The J gene is TRBJ2-1, the V gene TRBV9; 9 bases agree with TRBD2. The germline V gene has CDR1 SGDLS and CDR2 YYNGEE. This CDR3 contains 16 residues. The V and J ends lost 4 bases and 8 bases, in that order; junction bases with no gene match: 13. The CDR3 reads CASSPPASGKSHEQFF. Here the CDR3 DNA reads TGTGCCAGCAGCCCCCCGGCTAGCGGGAAATCCCATGAGCAGTTCTTC.

This clone is a singleton in its sample. This CDR3 is CASSSLSGPSYNEQFF. CDR3 sequence (DNA): TGTGCCAGCAGCTCCCTAAGCGGACCCTCCTACAATGAGCAGTTCTTC. This rearrangement joins TRBV7-9 to TRBJ2-1; perhaps TRBD2 as D (5 bases). V was trimmed by 4 bases and J by 0 bases, leaving 13 bases between them. In germline, CDR1 is SEHNR, CDR2 FQNEAQ (reference sequence). This CDR3 spans 16 amino acids. The full variable domain, its missing parts supplied by reference TRBV7-9 and TRBJ2-1, is DTGVSQNPRHKITKRGQNVTFRCDPISEHNRLYWYRQTLGQGPEFLTYFQNEAQLEKSRLLSDRFSAERPKGSFSTLEIQRTEQGDSAMYLCASSSLSGPSYNEQFFGPGTRLTVL.

The V and J genes are TRBV5-6 and TRBJ2-7, with 11 bases lining up with TRBD2. This CDR3 has 16 residues. Germline V gene lookup returns CDR1 SGHDT and CDR2 YYEEEE. Trimming at V came to 0 bases and at J to 6 bases, leaving 8 bases not matched to a gene. The CDR3 nucleotides read TGTGCCAGCAGCTTGGCCAACCTAGCGGGAGGTCCCGAGCAGTACTTC. This translates into CASSLANLAGGPEQYF. The full variable domain, rest sourced from reference TRBV5-6 and TRBJ2-7, is DAGVTQSPTHLIKTRGQQVTLRCSPKSGHDTVSWYQQALGQGPQFIFQYYEEEERQRGNFPDRFSGHQFPNYSSELNVNALLLGDSALYLCASSLANLAGGPEQYFGPGTRLTVT.

This clone has a single count. Other DNA sequences in this specimen translate into the identical CDR3. The chain uses TRBV9 and TRBJ1-2, with D perhaps matching TRBD1 (6 bases). There are 13 residues in the CDR3. The V and J ends lost 2 bases and 2 bases respectively, with 7 bases between them. Germline V gives CDR1 SGDLS, CDR2 YYNGEE. The CDR3 sequence: CASSVDRNYGYTF. The CDR3 DNA sequence: TGTGCCAGCAGCGTTGACAGGAACTATGGCTACACCTTC.

Points on this clone: The sample carries other DNA sequences with the same CDR3. This chain links TRBV6-6 with TRBJ1-1; D remains unclear. CDR3 length: 15 amino acids. Per the germline V gene, CDR1 is MNHNY and CDR2 is SVGAGI (reference sequence). The V and J ends lost 0 bases and 1 base respectively, with 9 bases between them. The CDR3 DNA reads TGTGCCAGCAGTTACTCATCCAGTTCGAACACTGAAGCTTTCTTT. Amino acid sequence: CASSYSSSSNTEAFF.

The chain recombines TRBV18 with TRBJ2-3; the D is unclear. The CDR3 is made up of 14 amino acids. The germline V gene encodes CDR1 KGHSH and CDR2 LQKENI. V shed 3 bases and J shed 2 bases, with 9 bases lying between them. CDR3 region: CASSPVPNTDTQYF. CDR3 bases: TGTGCCAGCTCACCGGTGCCTAACACAGATACGCAGTATTTT.

The V and J genes are TRBV7-3 and TRBJ2-3, with D unclear. The CDR3 length is 12 residues. Germline assignment: CDR1 SGHTA and CDR2 FQGTGA. The V and J ends lost 1 base and 1 base respectively, with 0 bases between them. This chain's CDR3 is CASSLSTDTQYF. In nucleotides, the CDR3 is TGTGCCAGCAGCTTAAGCACAGATACGCAGTATTTT.

The chain is built from TRBV2 and TRBJ1-2; TRBD1 matches at 7 bases. V shed 7 bases and J 7 bases; nucleotides not matched to a gene: 9. The germline V gene encodes CDR1 SNHLY and CDR2 FYNNEI. The CDR3 totals 13 residues. The CDR3 region is CASTVIQGIGYTF. CDR3 in DNA: TGTGCCAGCACCGTAATACAGGGGATTGGCTACACCTTC.

The rearrangement joins TRBV5-4 to TRBJ2-5; D unresolved. Per germline, CDR1 SGHNT and CDR2 YYREEE (reference sequence). Trimming shortened V by 6 bases and J by 5 bases, and 11 bases separated the two germline ends. There are 12 residues in the CDR3. CDR3 sequence: CASNGETETQYF. CDR3 sequence (DNA): TGTGCCAGCAACGGTGAAACGGAGACCCAGTACTTC.

The V call is TRBV19, the J call TRBJ2-7, with D perhaps matching TRBD2 (6 bases). Germline CDR1 and CDR2: LNHDA and SQIVND (reference sequence). V was trimmed by 3 bases and J by 4 bases, leaving 13 bases between them. CDR3 size: 14 residues. In nucleotides, the CDR3 is TGTGCCAGTAGTATCGTCGGTGGGGGGTACGAGCAGTACTTC. It encodes CASSIVGGGYEQYF.

Only a few counts were recorded for this clone. This chain uses TRBV6-6 with TRBJ2-7; a weak D match, TRBD2 (5 bases). Between the trimmed V and J ends, which lost 0 bases and 0 bases, there was a span of 12 bases. CDR1 is MNHNY, CDR2 SVGAGI, per germline (reference sequence). The CDR3 consists of 16 residues. CDR3 region: CASSYSASGPSYEQYF. The CDR3, as DNA: TGTGCCAGCAGTTACTCGGCCAGCGGCCCCTCCTACGAGCAGTACTTC.